This TCR beta chain derives from a study of radiation and T cells in renal cell carcinoma. Study-wide findings and caveats: Top tumor clonotypes rose in blood 2 weeks post-radiation, then contracted. Pretreatment tumor biopsies were lacking, so baseline clonotypes are unknown.

CDR3 length: 15 amino acids. CDR1 is SGHAT and CDR2 is FQNNGV in the germline V gene. The V gene lost 1 base and the J gene lost 3 bases, with 11 bases spanning the gap. Using immunoSEQ multiplex PCR, the repertoire was profiled, and TCRdb retains in-frame clones only, with some absent. Of 90,000 to 100,000 clones in the sample, more than 65% were seen once. Time point given: blood 4 weeks post-SBRT, at nephrectomy. Treatment specified: 15 Gy SBRT to primary tumor, nephrectomy 4 weeks later. Nephrectomy followed 15 Gy stereotactic body radiation by 4 weeks. Note on this clone: Its antigen is still unknown.

The gene calls are TRBV11-2 and TRBJ2-3; maybe TRBD2 (6 bases). The sample here was blood, taken from a patient whose treatment included radiotherapy and nephrectomy. The sequence came from a man aged 55 to 70 with renal cell carcinoma. CDR3 nucleotide sequence: TGTGCCAGCAGCTTAGTGGGGGGTGGGACAGATACGCAGTATTTT. Its translation is CASSLVGGGTDTQYF.